The entry below describes one T cell receptor beta chain. Antigen specificity is unknown. This entry belongs to a study of cytomegalovirus exposure and HLA in healthy donors. Study conclusions and caveats: Among the sequence variants, a highly shared cluster was likely an artifact of sequencing. Looking again later, the authors saw that most CMV-associated TCR beta chains seemed HLA-restricted.

Germline loops: CDR1 MNHNS, CDR2 SASEGT. Trimming removed 3 bases from V and 4 bases from J, with 12 bases in between. The CDR3 runs to 14 residues. The primer mix had 60 Vbeta and 13 Jbeta primers. Assay used: immunoSEQ multiplex PCR; TCRdb lists only in-frame clones, some missing. The repertoire holds about 150,000 clones, with 75% to 90% as singletons. Sequenced sample: PBMCs. The receptor was derived from a woman aged 18-29 years in good health and CMV-seronegative. The V call is TRBV6-1, the J call TRBJ1-2; D call uncertain. The CDR3 here is CASSDLTLGYGYTF. CDR3 nucleotides: TGTGCCAGCAGTGACCTGACTCTGGGCTATGGCTACACCTTC.